The T cell receptor beta chain under discussion was sequenced for a study of neurological immune-mediated disorders. Study-wide results and caveats: None of the CDR3 amino acid sequences in expanded clones turned up in more than one subject, which points to private repertoires in all groups. A possible signature appeared as one related-CDR3 cluster, in which phylogenetic grouping placed the repertoires of 18 of 34 multiple sclerosis patients.

Germline trimming cut 0 bases from V and 7 bases from J; bases unmatched to any gene: 7. Germline CDR1 reads LGHNA; CDR2 reads YSLEER. The CDR3 has 15 amino acids. Synthesis of cDNA was accomplished via 5'RACE employing 10-nucleotide random UMIs. TCRdb ran MiXCR on the 5' RACE reads and lists one entry per CDR3 protein. The table lists some 120,000 distinct CDR3 sequences, more than 2.5% of them singletons. This clonotype occurred many times. Its antigen is undetermined. This TCR came from a woman aged 25 to 39 with multiple sclerosis. The V and J genes are TRBV4-3 and TRBJ1-1, with 8 bases fitting TRBD1. The sample taken for sequencing was PBMCs. The CDR3 DNA reads as TGCGCCAGCAGCCAAGATCTTACAGGGGGAGGTGAAGCTTTCTTT. This translates into CASSQDLTGGGEAFF.